This entry concerns a single T cell receptor beta chain. Its antigen is still unknown. The CDR3 is 16 residues long. V was clipped by 5 bases and J by 2 bases, with 16 bases between them. The germline V gene encodes CDR1 SGHAT and CDR2 FQNNGV. The sample comes from a study of T cell responses to AZD1222 COVID-19 vaccine. General observations from the study: Donors, mostly white British, included more females; clonal diversity was possibly underestimated.

TCRdb's table, derived via immunoSEQ multiplex PCR, lists solely in-frame clones and lacks some. The sample gives around 190,000 clones, 85% to 90% of which show up once; 9.5% to 13% is in the top ten. The J gene is TRBJ1-5, the V gene TRBV11-2, with D unclear. This receptor was taken from an adult who received the AZD1222 COVID-19 vaccine. The starting material was peripheral blood, obtained 28 days after the second AZD1222 dose. CDR3 bases: TGTGCCAGCAGCCCCGGACTCAGGTTAGGCAATCAGCCCCAGCATTTT. Its translation is CASSPGLRLGNQPQHF.